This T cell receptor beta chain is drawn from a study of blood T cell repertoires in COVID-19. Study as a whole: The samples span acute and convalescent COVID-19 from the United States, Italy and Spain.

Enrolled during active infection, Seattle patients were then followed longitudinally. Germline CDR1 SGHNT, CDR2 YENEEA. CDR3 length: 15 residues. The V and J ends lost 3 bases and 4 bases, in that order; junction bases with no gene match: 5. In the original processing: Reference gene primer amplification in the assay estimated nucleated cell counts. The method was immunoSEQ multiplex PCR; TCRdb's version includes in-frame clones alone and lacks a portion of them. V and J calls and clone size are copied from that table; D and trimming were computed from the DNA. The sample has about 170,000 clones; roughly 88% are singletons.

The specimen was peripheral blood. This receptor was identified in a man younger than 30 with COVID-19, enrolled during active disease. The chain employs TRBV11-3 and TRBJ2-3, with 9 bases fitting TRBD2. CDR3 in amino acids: CASSFSGRGSDTQYF. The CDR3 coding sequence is TGTGCCAGCAGCTTTAGCGGGAGAGGCTCAGATACGCAGTATTTT.